This T cell receptor (beta chain) is from a study of cytomegalovirus exposure and HLA in healthy donors. Study-wide results and caveats: In a later analysis, HLA-C alleles had the fewest associated TCRs, DRB1 alleles the most.

A remark on this clone: Its antigen is unknown. Different DNA sequences within this sample yield the same CDR3.

In germline, CDR1 is MDHEN, CDR2 SYDVKM. The V and J ends lost 5 bases and 6 bases, in that order; junction bases with no gene match: 7. The CDR3 sequence is 14 residues long. PCR primers comprised 60 Vbeta and 13 Jbeta primers. Method: immunoSEQ multiplex PCR; TCRdb's copy keeps in-frame clones and lacks some. Found here are 60,000 to 90,000 clones, less than 75% of them singletons; the top ten hold 7.6%. Input material: PBMCs. V usage is TRBV28 and J usage is TRBJ1-2; 9 bases agree with TRBD1. The receptor was isolated from a middle-aged man in good health and CMV-seropositive. The CDR3 DNA sequence: TGTGCCAGCAGTAAGGGACAGGGTAGAGATGGCTACACCTTC. Its translation: CASSKGQGRDGYTF.